Given below is one T cell receptor (beta chain) in context. Its antigen remains undetermined. No much larger clone exists at a distance of one base, and base qualities are not known. The CDR3 spans 16 residues, from the cysteine through the phenylalanine. Of all the DNA, just the CDR3 is kept, 48 bases in frame from base 1. From the germline V gene, CDR1 is MGHRA and CDR2 is YSYEKL. Cut back by 4 bases and 8 bases, the V and J ends lie 21 bases apart. Donors were healthy HIV-negative adults with no recently reported acute infections or vaccinations. Every donor was a Caucasian adult residing in Nashville, Tennessee, USA. CD4+ T cells were enriched by magnetic negative selection; naive cells were then positively selected on CD45RA, and the negative fraction formed the memory subset. After blood collection by leukapheresis, PBMCs were isolated using Ficoll-Histopaque density gradient centrifugation and then cryopreserved in the vapor phase of liquid nitrogen. Analytical flow cytometry was used to check the purity and quantity of each magnetically sorted T cell population. Genomic DNA was isolated from each sorted fraction and quantified by UV absorbance on a Nanodrop 2000c.

This sample was taken from a study of shared clonotypes between healthy human individuals (dated by TCRdb to about 2020). Looking at the study overall: The cohort comprised a couple of women and a few men aged 18 to 49 years. For each donor, three plates each were used for CD4 naive and CD4 memory, two plates were used for CD8 naive, and one plate was used for CD8 memory. To estimate repertoire size and how much clonotype sharing occurs between individuals, the study deeply sequenced the blood TCR repertoires of about five healthy adults. Different laboratories and diverse techniques were used to prepare libraries and sequence TCR repertoires, to increase sequencing depth and limit assay-specific biases. Between about 0.8 and 9.5 billion PBMCs per donor were obtained by leukapheresis. What the study reported, not specific to this receptor: Only blood was sampled, and tissue TCR repertoires likely differ from those in blood. Higher generation probabilities were observed for clonotypes shared by all four sorted-subset donors than for non-shared clonotypes. Based on pairwise subsampling, the degree of clonotype sharing among donors was expected to be affected by sequencing depth. Naive subsets generally had larger estimated clonotype richness than memory subsets did. Rarefaction of sorted-subset datasets indicated incomplete sequencing despite the large sequencing depth. Because the study included a small number of donors, the genetic and exposure-history diversity represented was limited. Sharing across a few donors was observed for around 5% of naive CD4, 3% to 3.5% of naive CD8, roughly 2.4% of memory CD4, and around 0.44% of memory CD8 clonotypes.

TCR CDR3 regions were amplified from genomic DNA by multiplex PCR using the deep immunoSEQ assay. Genomic DNA extracted from each cell subset was distributed evenly over all wells of several immunoSEQ 96-well plates, and each plate served as one replicate. For sorted subsets, about 220 ng of genomic DNA, equivalent to tens of thousands of T cell genomes, went into each replicate PCR. Purified libraries were measured with a Qubit 3.0 fluorometer, size-checked on a Bioanalyzer 2100, and measured again with the KAPA Library Quantification kit. Every immunoSEQ 96-well plate was sequenced on a dedicated single-read 150-cycle Illumina NextSeq 550 flow cell. On the authors' methods: Because the immunoSEQ output held only junctional sequences and lacked quality scores, the filtering could not match the filtering applied to full-length reads. Sequences were annotated with PyIR, a Python wrapper for IgBLAST v1.9, using IMGT germline references to assign V/J genes and CDR3. Reads with weak V/J assignments (E-value above 1e-6), missing CDR3, stop codons, out-of-frame junctions, or ambiguous translated residues were removed. V3J clonotypes were defined as sequences sharing an identical inferred V gene, J gene, and CDR3 amino acid sequence. The percentage overlap between two repertoires was calculated by dividing the number of shared unique clonotypes by the size of the smaller repertoire. Richness of each repertoire was evaluated using RTK rarefaction, the Chao1 estimator, and Recon v2.1 estimates of unobserved clonotypes. Generation probabilities were computed with OLGA for all TCRbeta clonotypes obtained by the gDNA method from a handful of donors. TCRdb limited this immuneACCESS table to in-frame rearrangements with V and J called. A share of clones is missing; checked studies link under half to unresolved V genes, and the rest is unexplained. V, J and clone size were drawn from that table, and D and trimming were deduced from the DNA. The sample has fewer than 2.5 million clones on record, under 95% of them singletons. The top ten hold about 0.34% of the sample.

The sequence derives from a young man in good health. Some clones in this sample may be carry-over from other donors' samples. The sequenced sample consisted of naive CD4+ T cells from PBMCs. Read against the paper, the sample's cell subset or site label means: CD45RA+ positively selected. The chain is made from TRBV4-1 and TRBJ1-3; perhaps TRBD1 is the D gene, with 5 bases matching. The nucleotide sequence is TGCGCCAGCAGCCCCAATTCAGGCAGGCTGGGGGACACCATATATTTT. This sequence encodes CASSPNSGRLGDTIYF.